This TCR beta chain was sequenced during a study of human T cells and chemical hapten exposure (dated by TCRdb to about 2021). With respect to the entire study: For sensitization, 2% DPC in acetone was applied to a 2 cm by 2 cm area of upper inner arm skin. The libraries were sequenced as a pool, and the TCR yield per sample differed mostly because of small variations in library volumes within the pool. The study tracked peripheral blood TCR repertoire changes in vivo during primary and secondary sensitization to the hapten diphenylcyclopropenone (DPC) in alopecia patients. Patients additionally received weekly therapeutic DPC doses to the scalp throughout the roughly 26-week study period. Patch testing was performed on the upper back with Finn chambers containing 0.01% DPC, and the patch tests were scored after 6 days according to International Contact Dermatitis Research Group standards. About 27 alopecia patients gave blood for TCR sequencing at one to four time points (pre-sensitization, 2, 6 and 24 weeks). Patient blood was sampled pre-sensitization (week 0) and at 2, 6 and about 24 weeks after DPC sensitization. The patient cohort, mostly female, included alopecia areata with under or over 50% scalp involvement, alopecia totalis and alopecia universalis. Findings and caveats that apply to the study as a whole: After repeated subsampling, changes were observed in the strength of the expansion versus patch-test correlation and in the threshold at which the correlation became significant. A positive correlation was found between the number of PT1 expanded TCRs and patch test score, with significance reached at thresholds 8, 16 and 32 but not 4. Significantly more large CDR3 similarity clusters were formed by expanded TCRs than by pre-sensitization or healthy control sets, consistent with antigen-driven responses. No change with DPC sensitization was found in the number of TCRs above 1 in 1000 frequency, and no evidence of global repertoire structure alterations was found. All patients had alopecia, a presumed autoimmune disease, so their immune response might differ from that of healthy individuals.

V loses 3 bases of germline sequence and J loses 2 bases, and the interval between the two ends is 6 bases. Looking up the germline V gene yields CDR1 MRHNA and CDR2 SNTAGT. From cysteine to phenylalanine, the CDR3 is 13 amino acids long. The sequence is cut down to CDR3 DNA, 39 bases in frame from base 1. The library was built by means of RACE. Sequencing relied on a NextSeq 500. Library preparation attached unique molecular identifiers to individual cDNA molecules for quantitative, reproducible TCR counting. Each blood RNA sample was used to sequence both TCR alpha and TCR beta chains. In the original analysis: Samples had a median of approximately 93,000 TCRs, with a range from roughly 20,000 to 690,600. The Decombinator software suite was used to annotate the V, J and CDR3 of the TCR reads. Every sample was subsampled to the same number of TCRs (28,000) for the PS versus PT1 abundance plots. TCRs were defined as expanded if absent before sensitization and observed at least eight times at the 2-week time point. TCRdb itself trimmed the public reads at Q25 with fastp, ran MiXCR and retained productive beta chains. A single entry per CDR3 protein holds the most common genes and DNA from its merged rows. TCRdb, rather than the study authors, made the V and J calls. This sample holds approximately 60,000 distinct CDR3 sequences; about 11% were observed only once. Together, the top ten hold 3.5% to 4.5% of the sample.

This sample's time point label indicates: pre-sensitization, week 0. According to the study, the label for this sample's treatment or condition signals: therapeutic diphenylcyclopropenone sensitization with weekly scalp DPC. Blood at each patch-test visit was drawn before the patch test was applied. To be eligible, patients had to be aged 18 to 70, diagnosed with alopecia and judged suitable for DPC therapy, while pregnant patients were excluded. Total RNA was extracted from unfractionated whole blood collected in Tempus Blood RNA tubes. This clonotype was counted ten times or more. The specificity of this receptor is unknown. The sample holds no much larger clone one base away, and base qualities are not on file.

The origin of this receptor is a woman aged 40 to 55 with alopecia areata. Some clones in this sample may be carry-over from other donors' samples. Sequencing was performed on whole blood, taken in connection with sensitization to the hapten diphenylcyclopropenone (DPC). The chain is made from TRBV6-4 and TRBJ2-3, with no confident D gene call. The nucleotide sequence is given as TGTGCCAGCAGTGAGATGTCCACAGATACGCAGTATTTT. Its coded protein is CASSEMSTDTQYF.